The 21 T cell receptor beta chains below all came from one sample that was sequenced in a study of Graves' ophthalmopathy and Graves' hyperthyroidism. From RNA, the CDR3 regions of TCR beta chains were amplified and sequenced. Second-round multiplex PCR came after first-round RT-PCR with HTBI primers. TCRdb used MiXCR to reprocess the multiplex PCR reads, holding one entry per CDR3 protein. The sample holds 350,000 to 450,000 distinct CDR3 sequences, around 17% seen once. The sequencing input was peripheral blood. Every receptor here comes from a woman between 18 and 29 years old with Graves' ophthalmopathy.

This clonotype was recorded at least ten times. J is TRBJ2-5 and V is TRBV27, with TRBD1 matching 7 bases. Germline assignment: CDR1 MNHEY and CDR2 SMNVEV (reference sequence). This CDR3 has 16 amino acids. V lost 3 bases, J lost 1 base, and 8 bases stayed unmatched. The CDR3 region has the DNA TGTGCCAGCAGTTTTCGACAGGGTGGGGTCCAAGAGACCCAGTACTTC. Encoded protein: CASSFRQGGVQETQYF.

This clonotype appeared many times. The chain carries TRBV6-1 and TRBJ1-5; 8 bases align to TRBD1. The germline V gene encodes CDR1 MNHNS and CDR2 SASEGT. With 6 bases clipped from V and 5 bases from J, the junction kept 6 bases outside the gene matches. The CDR3 totals 14 residues. The DNA for the CDR3 is TGTGCCAGCAGCAAGACACAGGGGGATCAGCCCCAGCATTTT. Its translation is CASSKTQGDQPQHF.

This clonotype has ten or more counts. This chain joins TRBV7-3 and TRBJ2-5; D remains unclear. The CDR3 loop spans 12 amino acids. The ends were cut back, 2 bases at V and 6 bases at J, with 7 bases in the middle. Germline loops: CDR1 SGHTA, CDR2 FQGTGA. The CDR3 is CASSLHRKTQYF. The CDR3 nucleotides are TGTGCCAGCAGCTTACATCGGAAGACCCAGTACTTC.

This clonotype was seen ten or more times. The chain uses TRBV6-1 and TRBJ1-6; no clear D. This CDR3 is 14 amino acids long. The V end was cut by 7 bases, the J end by 1 base, with 8 bases between. Germline lookup yields CDR1 MNHNS and CDR2 SASEGT. CDR3 region: CASNPGSYNSPLHF. The CDR3 DNA follows: TGTGCCAGCAATCCGGGGTCCTATAATTCACCCCTCCACTTT.

This clonotype was observed at least ten times. The rearrangement joins TRBV6-1 to TRBJ1-2; D not certain. The germline V gene has CDR1 MNHNS and CDR2 SASEGT. There are 16 residues in the CDR3. Trimming cost V 5 bases and J 12 bases, with 28 bases left between them. The CDR3 loop reads CASSPFPVQTQPQNTF. In DNA form, the CDR3 reads TGTGCCAGCAGTCCTTTTCCCGTCCAAACGCAGCCGCAGAACACCTTC.

This clonotype was seen a few times. The CDR3 sequence is CATSPNGAETGTSRETQYF. The CDR3 DNA sequence: TGTGCCACCAGTCCCAACGGGGCGGAGACCGGGACTAGCCGGGAGACCCAGTACTTC. The V and J genes are TRBV24-1 and TRBJ2-5; 9 bases fit TRBD2. CDR1 and CDR2 from the germline V gene are KGHDR and SFDVKD. Trimming at V came to 6 bases and at J to 5 bases, leaving 21 bases not matched to a gene. This CDR3 comprises 19 residues.

This clonotype appeared many times. DNA for the CDR3: TGTGCCAGCACCCCAGGTGAAGAGACCCAGTACTTC. The encoded protein is CASTPGEETQYF. The J gene is TRBJ2-5, the V gene TRBV6-1; D is unclear. The CDR3 length is 12 residues. The germline V gene has CDR1 MNHNS and CDR2 SASEGT. The V end lost 7 bases, the J end lost 3 bases, and 9 bases lay between the germline ends.

There are many counts of this clonotype. The chain links TRBV19 to TRBJ2-5; 8 bases align to TRBD1. This CDR3 contains 15 residues. Germline-derived CDR1 and CDR2 are LNHDA and SQIVND (reference sequence). J was trimmed by 4 bases and V by 5 bases; bases with no gene match: 9. The CDR3 coding sequence is TGTGCCAGTAGTTATTGGTCGGACAGGGCAGAGACCCAGTACTTC. Its translation: CASSYWSDRAETQYF.

For this clonotype: This may be a read error: a much more frequent sequence differs by one nucleotide. The V call is TRBV27, the J call TRBJ2-5, with 7 bases aligning to TRBD1. Germline assignment: CDR1 MNHEY and CDR2 SMNVEV (reference sequence). The CDR3 spans 14 residues. The CDR3 here is CASSPQGRQGTQYF. The CDR3 DNA sequence: TGTGCCAGCAGCCCACAGGGGCGCCAAGGGACCCAGTACTTC.

Ten or more counts support this clonotype. The CDR3 loop reads CATSREGAGELFF. For the CDR3, the DNA is TGTGCCACCAGCAGAGAGGGGGCCGGGGAGCTGTTTTTT. The chain couples TRBV15 to TRBJ2-2; either TRBD1 or TRBD2 may fit D (5 bases each). Trimming cost V 0 bases and J 6 bases, with 5 bases left between them. Germline assignment: CDR1 LNHNV and CDR2 YYDKDF (reference sequence). The CDR3 has 13 amino acids.

This clonotype has ten or more counts. The DNA of the CDR3 is TGTGCCACCAATCCGGGACAGGGGGCCGTATTTGGCAATCAGCCCCAGCATTTT. Residues: CATNPGQGAVFGNQPQHF. The chain joins TRBV19 to TRBJ1-5, with 12 bases aligning to TRBD1. Germline-derived CDR1 and CDR2 are LNHDA and SQIVND (reference sequence). The CDR3 has 18 amino acids. Trimming took 10 bases from V and 2 from J; bases not matched to a gene: 15.

This clonotype was observed at least ten times. The chain links TRBV11-2 to TRBJ1-6, with D uncertain. CDR1 and CDR2 from the germline V gene are SGHAT and FQNNGV. The length of the CDR3 is 14 residues. Trimming shortened V by 1 base and J by 7 bases, and 8 bases separated the two germline ends. In nucleotides, the CDR3 is TGTGCCAGCAGCTTAGTTTTCCCGAATTCACCCCTCCACTTT. As protein: CASSLVFPNSPLHF.

The table lists this clonotype with many counts. The rearrangement uses TRBV27 and TRBJ1-5; tentatively, D is TRBD1 (6 bases). Germline CDR1 is MNHEY and CDR2 is SMNVEV (reference sequence). This CDR3 comprises 14 residues. Trimming removed 3 bases from V and 3 bases from J, with 9 bases in between. Here the CDR3 reads CASSFGGPNQPQHF. CDR3 coding DNA: TGTGCCAGCAGTTTCGGGGGGCCCAATCAGCCCCAGCATTTT.

This clonotype was observed a few times. At one of its ends the junction is not consistent with the germline gene, which may arise from a read error. The chain couples TRBV7-8 to TRBJ2-5; TRBD2 matches at 11 bases. The CDR3 has 19 amino acids. CDR1 SGHVS and CDR2 FQNEAQ come from the germline V gene. CDR3 DNA sequence: TGTGCCAGCAACCCCATCCGGGCTAGCGGGGGGCCAATACAAGAGACCCAGTGCTTC. It encodes CASNPIRASGGPIQETQCF.

There are many counts of this clonotype. The genes are TRBV27 and TRBJ2-5; 8 bases line up with TRBD2. CDR3 size: 15 residues. Germline assignment: CDR1 MNHEY and CDR2 SMNVEV (reference sequence). V lost 8 bases to trimming and J lost 1 base; unmatched junction nucleotides: 9. CDR3 protein: CASGSPGLGQETQYF. CDR3 bases: TGTGCCAGCGGCTCTCCGGGACTAGGCCAAGAGACCCAGTACTTC.

Many counts were recorded for this clonotype. The CDR3 nucleotides are TGTGCCAGCAGTCGCCAGGGGCAAGGTTCACCCCTCCACTTT. It encodes CASSRQGQGSPLHF. The chain couples TRBV12-3 or TRBV12-4 to TRBJ1-6; weak D call: TRBD1 (6 bases). CDR3 size: 14 residues. Trimming pared 5 bases from V and 9 bases from J, leaving 14 bases between.

The CDR3 region has the DNA TGTGCCAGCTCAGCCTATGAAGGGGCGGTGAACACTGAAGCTTTCTTT. Its translation is CASSAYEGAVNTEAFF. This chain connects TRBV18 to TRBJ1-1; TRBD1 might be the D (5 bases). V was trimmed by 5 bases and J by 0 bases, leaving 16 bases between them. The CDR3 loop spans 16 amino acids. Germline lookup yields CDR1 KGHSH and CDR2 LQKENI.

The chain combines TRBV30 with TRBJ2-2, with a tentative D call TRBD1 (6 bases). The V and J ends lost 4 bases and 7 bases respectively, with 7 bases between them. The CDR3 covers 11 residues. In germline, CDR1 is GTSNPN, CDR2 SVGIG (reference sequence). The CDR3, as DNA: TGTGCCTGGAAGGGGGTCGGGGAGCTGTTTTTT. Translation: CAWKGVGELFF.

This clonotype was seen at least ten times. The gene calls are TRBV28 and TRBJ1-1; D is unresolved. CDR1 and CDR2 from the germline V gene are MDHEN and SYDVKM. Deletions cut 3 bases from V and 6 bases from J, with 11 bases between. The CDR3 has 13 amino acids. This chain's CDR3 is CASSFDHRAEAFF. Here the CDR3 DNA reads TGTGCCAGCAGTTTTGACCATAGGGCTGAAGCTTTCTTT.

This clonotype was found many times. The V gene is TRBV28, the J gene TRBJ1-2, with D possibly TRBD1 on 5 matching bases. The CDR3 length is 12 residues. With 3 bases removed from V and 8 bases from J, the gap between germline ends came to 10 bases. Germline CDR1 is MDHEN and CDR2 is SYDVKM. As DNA, the CDR3 is TGTGCCAGCAGTTTTGGGACCACGGGCTACACCTTC. It codes for CASSFGTTGYTF.

This clonotype was recorded many times. The V call is TRBV29-1, the J call TRBJ2-7, with 11 bases matching TRBD2. V dropped 1 base and J dropped 7; count of bases not matched to a gene: 9. CDR1 and CDR2 from the germline V gene are SQVTM and ANQGSEA. This CDR3 contains 15 residues. The CDR3: CSVEVLAGALREQYF. The CDR3 bases are TGCAGCGTTGAAGTACTAGCGGGAGCCCTTCGAGAGCAGTACTTC.